These 21 T cell receptor beta chains were all obtained from the same sample, sequenced in a study of cytomegalovirus exposure and HLA in healthy donors. With 60 Vbeta and 13 Jbeta primers, the PCR was carried out. Method: immunoSEQ multiplex PCR; TCRdb's copy keeps in-frame clones and lacks some. Among around 120,000 clones listed, 65% to 80% were seen once. Sequencing was performed on PBMCs. The receptors were gathered from a human donor in good health.

This sequence joins TRBV9 and TRBJ2-3; 9 nucleotides line up with TRBD2. CDR1 is SGDLS and CDR2 is YYNGEE in the germline V gene. V shed 0 bases, J shed 5 bases, and the junction held 7 bases outside the gene matches. This CDR3 region has 16 residues. The CDR3, as DNA: TGTGCCAGCAGCGTAGGCCTAGCGGGAAGAGGAGATACGCAGTATTTT. Translation gives CASSVGLAGRGDTQYF.

J is TRBJ2-5 and V is TRBV5-1; 10 nucleotides agree with TRBD2. V gave up 3 bases and J gave up 3 bases; unmatched junction bases: 2. The germline V gene encodes CDR1 SGHRS and CDR2 YFSETQ. The length of the CDR3 is 14 residues. CDR3: CASSSGTSEETQYF. The CDR3 DNA is TGCGCCAGCAGCTCCGGGACTAGCGAAGAGACCCAGTACTTC. The full variable domain, completed using reference TRBV5-1 and TRBJ2-5, is KAGVTQTPRYLIKTRGQQVTLSCSPISGHRSVSWYQQTPGQGLQFLFEYFSETQRNKGNFPGRFSGRQFSNSRSEMNVSTLELGDSALYLCASSSGTSEETQYFGPGTRLLVL.

This rearrangement joins TRBV5-1 to TRBJ1-4, with a possible D match to TRBD1 (6 bases). Trimming took 4 bases from V and 4 from J, leaving 14 bases between them. The CDR3 sequence is 15 residues long. CDR1 and CDR2 (germline): SGHRS, YFSETQ. CDR3: CASSLTTGGNEKLFF. The CDR3 bases are TGCGCCAGCAGCCTCACGACAGGAGGTAATGAAAAACTGTTTTTT.

V and J are TRBV6-1 and TRBJ2-5; 7 bases align to TRBD1. The J call may be in error: the DNA end matches TRBJ2-7 better. Germline CDR1 is MNHNS and CDR2 is SASEGT. There are 17 residues in the CDR3. The CDR3 nucleotides are TGTGCCAGCAGTGAAGCCCCCCGGGGCAGGGGGACCTACGAGCAGTACTTC. Translating it yields CASSEAPRGRGTYEQYF.

The V and J genes are TRBV28 and TRBJ1-1; 10 positions agree with TRBD1. The ends lost 5 bases at V and 0 bases at J; junction bases unmatched: 15. Germline V gives CDR1 MDHEN, CDR2 SYDVKM. CDR3 length: 19 residues. CDR3 sequence reads: CASSPLKSTGGGMNTEAFF. CDR3 nucleotide sequence: TGTGCCAGCAGTCCCCTTAAATCGACAGGGGGCGGTATGAACACTGAAGCTTTCTTT.

The chain employs TRBV6-6 and TRBJ2-7; TRBD2 agrees at 8 bases. Per germline, CDR1 MNHNY and CDR2 SVGAGI (reference sequence). The CDR3 extends over 13 amino acids. The V gene end was trimmed by 5 bases and the J gene end by 2 bases; junction bases not matched to a gene: 2. This CDR3 is CASSTSGTYEQYF. The CDR3 nucleotides are TGTGCCAGCAGTACTAGCGGTACCTACGAGCAGTACTTC.

This clone was counted once. The rearrangement uses TRBV5-6 and TRBJ1-5; D perhaps matches TRBD1 (5 bases). The V end lost 0 bases, the J end lost 4 bases, and 14 bases lay between the germline ends. The CDR3 has 16 residues. Germline V gene lookup returns CDR1 SGHDT and CDR2 YYEEEE. This chain's CDR3 is CASSLGIGTTNQPQHF. CDR3 nucleotides: TGTGCCAGCAGCTTGGGTATCGGGACTACTAATCAGCCCCAGCATTTT.

This chain links TRBV2 with TRBJ1-5; D remains unclear. The V gene lost 4 bases and the J gene lost 7 bases, with 14 bases spanning the gap. The CDR3 totals 14 residues. Per the germline V gene, CDR1 is SNHLY and CDR2 is FYNNEI. This CDR3 reads CASSVDRGGQPQHF. CDR3 bases: TGTGCCAGCAGTGTTGATCGGGGAGGCCAGCCCCAGCATTTT.

The DNA for the CDR3 is TGTGCCAGCAGTCCGGGACAGTTAGACGGTGGTGAAAAACTGTTTTTT. Its protein product is CASSPGQLDGGEKLFF. The rearrangement links TRBV5-6 to TRBJ1-4, with 7 nucleotides matching TRBD1. V gave up 5 bases and J gave up 7 bases; unmatched junction bases: 14. Germline V gene data show CDR1 as SGHDT and CDR2 as YYEEEE. This CDR3 is built from 16 residues.

V usage is TRBV25-1 and J usage is TRBJ2-4; 8 nucleotides line up with TRBD1. This CDR3 spans 14 amino acids. The germline V gene encodes CDR1 MGHDK and CDR2 SYGVNS. Losses at the gene ends were 4 bases for V and 8 bases for J; bases not matched to a gene: 7. The CDR3 region is CASSGTGKGDIQYF. In nucleotides, the CDR3 is TGTGCCAGCAGTGGGACAGGGAAGGGGGACATTCAGTACTTC.

This chain connects TRBV6-4 to TRBJ2-2; weak D call: TRBD2 (5 bases). The CDR3 runs to 15 residues. The V end lost 2 bases, the J end lost 5 bases, and 12 bases lay between the germline ends. Germline CDR1 reads MRHNA; CDR2 reads SNTAGT. In DNA form, the CDR3 reads TGTGCCAGCAGTGACGGGTCCCGAGGGACCGGGGAGCTGTTTTTT. Residues: CASSDGSRGTGELFF.

The table lists this clone with a count of one. The rearrangement uses TRBV7-2 and TRBJ1-2, with D uncertain. This CDR3 contains 15 residues. Germline V gives CDR1 SGHTA, CDR2 FQGNSA. V was pared by 3 bases and J by 2 bases, with 13 bases between. The CDR3 region is CASSLSGFTNYGYTF. The DNA for the CDR3 is TGTGCCAGCAGCTTGTCGGGTTTCACAAACTATGGCTACACCTTC. The full variable domain, its missing parts supplied by reference TRBV7-2 and TRBJ1-2, is GAGVSQSPSNKVTEKGKDVELRCDPISGHTALYWYRQSLGQGLEFLIYFQGNSAPDKSGLPSDRFSAERTGGSVSTLTIQRTQQEDSAVYLCASSLSGFTNYGYTFGSGTRLTVV.

The chain uses TRBV2 and TRBJ2-1; D is perhaps TRBD2 (5 bases). The germline V gene has CDR1 SNHLY and CDR2 FYNNEI. This CDR3 region has 12 residues. The germline V and J ends were trimmed by 2 bases and 9 bases, with 8 bases remaining between them. The CDR3 is CASSERGTEQFF. In nucleotides, the CDR3 is TGTGCCAGCAGTGAACGGGGAACTGAGCAGTTCTTC.

The V and J genes are TRBV7-9 and TRBJ2-6; D not resolved. There are 16 residues in the CDR3. Looked up from germline, CDR1 is SEHNR and CDR2 is FQNEAQ (reference sequence). The V and J ends lost 3 bases and 1 base respectively, with 10 bases between them. CDR3 bases: TGTGCCAGCAGCTTGCGTCCCACTTCTGGGGCCAACGTCCTGACTTTC. Translating it yields CASSLRPTSGANVLTF.

This clone turned up a few times. This chain uses TRBV11-2 with TRBJ2-1; 8 bases align to TRBD2. Germline trimming cut 5 bases from V and 0 bases from J; bases unmatched to any gene: 3. From germline, CDR1 is SGHAT and CDR2 FQNNGV. The CDR3 spans 15 residues. The CDR3 spells CASSQRESSYNEQFF. CDR3 coding DNA: TGTGCCAGCAGCCAGCGGGAGAGCTCCTACAATGAGCAGTTCTTC.

The V gene is TRBV7-2, the J gene TRBJ2-7; 7 bases agree with TRBD1. With 5 bases clipped from V and 3 bases from J, the junction kept 10 bases outside the gene matches. The germline V gene encodes CDR1 SGHTA and CDR2 FQGNSA. The CDR3 has 15 amino acids. This CDR3 is CASSLLLTGSYEQYF. The CDR3 DNA is TGTGCCAGCAGCCTCCTCCTGACAGGGAGCTACGAGCAGTACTTC.

This clone was observed a single time. The junction does not match germline at one end; this may be a read error. The chain has TRBV7-7 and TRBJ2-5; the match to TRBD2 covers 10 bases. This CDR3 has 15 residues. The germline CDR1 and CDR2 sequences are SSHAT and FNYEAQ (reference sequence). The CDR3 spells CASSPLAGLQETQYF. The CDR3 region has the DNA TGTGCTAGCAGCCCACTAGCGGGGTTACAAGAGACCCAGTACTTC.

The V call is TRBV28, the J call TRBJ2-7, with 7 bases that match TRBD2. Germline V gives CDR1 MDHEN, CDR2 SYDVKM. Trimming took 2 bases from V and 1 from J; bases not matched to a gene: 14. CDR3 length: 18 residues. For the CDR3, the DNA is TGTGCCAGCAGTTTAGACGACGGCTGGAGTAGCGGGTCCTACGAGCAGTACTTC. It specifies CASSLDDGWSSGSYEQYF.

The V call is TRBV7-2, the J call TRBJ2-1; TRBD2 aligns across 7 bases. J gave up 5 bases and V 1 base, and 5 bases lay outside the gene matches. Germline V gene lookup returns CDR1 SGHTA and CDR2 FQGNSA. The CDR3 loop spans 15 amino acids. This CDR3 reads CASSLVASGHNEQFF. The DNA for the CDR3 is TGTGCCAGCAGCTTAGTCGCTAGCGGTCACAATGAGCAGTTCTTC.

This rearrangement joins TRBV27 to TRBJ2-1, with 8 nucleotides matching TRBD2. After removal of 6 bases from V and 3 bases from J, the junction contained 4 bases not matched to a gene. This CDR3 is built from 14 residues. Germline values: CDR1 MNHEY, CDR2 SMNVEV (reference sequence). CDR3 nucleotides: TGTGCCAGCAGGGGCCTAGCGGGCTACAATGAGCAGTTCTTC. Protein: CASRGLAGYNEQFF.

The chain carries TRBV5-1 and TRBJ2-2; a weak D match, TRBD1 (5 bases). The CDR3 runs 14 residues. V dropped 3 bases and J dropped 0 bases, with 6 bases sitting between them. Germline CDR1 reads SGHRS; CDR2 reads YFSETQ. CDR3 DNA: TGCGCCAGCAGCTCGACAGCGAACACCGGGGAGCTGTTTTTT. It specifies CASSSTANTGELFF.